This T cell receptor (beta chain) was sequenced for a study of OX40 agonist ivuxolimab in advanced cancers. Looking at the study overall: In this cohort, patients received ivuxolimab, an agonistic anti-OX40 (CD134) antibody. Prior anti-PD-1, anti-PD-L1 or anti-CTLA-4 therapy did not bar entry, and 30% to 40% had some.

The CDR3 has 19 amino acids. The germline V gene has CDR1 SGHRS and CDR2 YFSETQ. V was shortened by 0 bases and J by 0 bases, with 20 bases between the two germline ends. The table came from immunoSEQ multiplex PCR; TCRdb's copy has only in-frame clones and leaves some out. This table has tens of thousands of clones, around four fifths appearing once. This clone came up once. The specimen comprised CD4+ or CD8+ T cells sorted from blood, sampled in a trial of the OX40 agonist ivuxolimab. The source is an adult with an advanced solid tumor such as melanoma, head and neck, liver or kidney cancer. This chain connects TRBV5-1 to TRBJ2-3; a possible D gene is TRBD2 (6 bases). The CDR3 loop reads CASSLAIQGLTSSTDTQYF. The DNA of the CDR3 is TGCGCCAGCAGCTTGGCGATTCAGGGACTTACCTCTAGCACAGATACGCAGTATTTT.